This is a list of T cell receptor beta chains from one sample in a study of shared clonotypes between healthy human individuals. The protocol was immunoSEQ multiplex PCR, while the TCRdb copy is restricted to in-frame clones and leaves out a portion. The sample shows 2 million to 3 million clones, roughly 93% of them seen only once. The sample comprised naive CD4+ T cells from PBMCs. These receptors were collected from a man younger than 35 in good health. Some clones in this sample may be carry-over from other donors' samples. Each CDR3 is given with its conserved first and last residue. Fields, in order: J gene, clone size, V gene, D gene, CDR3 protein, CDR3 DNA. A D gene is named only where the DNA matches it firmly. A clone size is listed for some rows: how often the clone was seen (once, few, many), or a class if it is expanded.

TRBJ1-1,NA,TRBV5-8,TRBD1,CASSLRDSYTEAFF,TGTGCCAGCAGCCTCCGGGACAGCTACACTGAAGCTTTCTTT
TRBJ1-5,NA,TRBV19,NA,CASSTWTGNQPQHF,TGTGCCAGTAGTACCTGGACAGGCAATCAGCCCCAGCATTTT
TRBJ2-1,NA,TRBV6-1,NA,CASSTIQNEREQFF,TGTGCCAGCAGCACTATACAAAACGAGAGGGAGCAGTTCTTC
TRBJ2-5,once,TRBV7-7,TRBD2,CASSLLAGVGETQYF,TGTGCCAGCAGCTTGCTAGCGGGAGTAGGAGAGACCCAGTACTTC
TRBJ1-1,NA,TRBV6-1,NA,CASNRNPSVYAEAFF,TGTGCCAGCAACCGAAATCCGTCCGTCTACGCTGAAGCTTTCTTT
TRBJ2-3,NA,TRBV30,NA,CAWSARLEVTDTQYF,TGTGCCTGGAGTGCTAGACTAGAGGTCACAGATACGCAGTATTTT
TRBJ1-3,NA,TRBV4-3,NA,CASSQGGAGNTIYF,TGCGCCAGCAGCCAAGGAGGGGCTGGAAACACCATATATTTT
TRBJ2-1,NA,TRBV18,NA,CASSPPGNEQFF,TGTGCCAGCTCACCCCCGGGCAATGAGCAGTTCTTC
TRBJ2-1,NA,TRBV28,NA,CASSLIQGGFNEQFF,TGTGCCAGCAGTTTAATTCAAGGCGGGTTCAATGAGCAGTTCTTC
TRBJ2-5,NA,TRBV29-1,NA,CSAKGAEETQYF,TGCAGCGCCAAGGGAGCCGAGGAGACCCAGTACTTC
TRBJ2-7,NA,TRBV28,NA,CASSFIWGGSSYEQYF,TGTGCCAGCAGTTTTATTTGGGGCGGCTCCTCCTACGAGCAGTACTTC
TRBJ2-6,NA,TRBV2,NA,CASSGASSGANVLTF,TGTGCCAGCAGTGGAGCGAGCTCTGGGGCCAACGTCCTGACTTTC
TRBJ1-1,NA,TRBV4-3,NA,CASSHSIGVNTEAFF,TGCGCCAGCAGCCACTCGATCGGGGTGAACACTGAAGCTTTCTTT
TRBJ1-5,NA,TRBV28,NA,CASSLSAGVFNQPQHF,TGTGCCAGCAGTTTATCGGCGGGAGTCTTCAATCAGCCCCAGCATTTT
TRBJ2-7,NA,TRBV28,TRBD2,CASRDYGTSGYEQYF,TGTGCCAGCAGAGACTACGGGACTAGCGGGTACGAGCAGTACTTC
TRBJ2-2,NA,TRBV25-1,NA,CASSEGLDTGELFF,TGTGCCAGCAGTGAAGGGTTGGACACCGGGGAGCTGTTTTTT
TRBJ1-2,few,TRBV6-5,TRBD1,CASSRQGLYGYTF,TGTGCCAGCAGTCGACAGGGGCTCTATGGCTACACCTTC
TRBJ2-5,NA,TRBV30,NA,CAWSDRPGETQYF,TGTGCCTGGAGTGATCGGCCCGGGGAGACCCAGTACTTC
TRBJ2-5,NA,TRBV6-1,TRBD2,CASRELLPGGTQETQYF,TGTGCCAGCAGAGAACTTCTCCCGGGAGGGACCCAAGAGACCCAGTACTTC
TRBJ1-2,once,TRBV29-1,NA,CSVGGQTYGYTF,TGCAGCGTTGGAGGGCAGACCTATGGCTACACCTTC
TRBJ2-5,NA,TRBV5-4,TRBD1,CASSLRGRGETQYF,TGTGCCAGCAGCTTGAGGGGGCGAGGAGAGACCCAGTACTTC
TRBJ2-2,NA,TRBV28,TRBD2,CASSGAGEGNTGELFF,TGTGCCAGCAGTGGCGCGGGGGAGGGGAACACCGGGGAGCTGTTTTTT
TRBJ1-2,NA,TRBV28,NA,CASSLGQGGPSYGYTF,TGTGCCAGCAGTCTTGGGCAGGGTGGCCCCTCCTATGGCTACACCTTC
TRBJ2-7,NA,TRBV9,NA,CASSGNRDPLGEQYF,TGTGCCAGCAGCGGAAACCGGGACCCCTTGGGAGAGCAGTACTTC
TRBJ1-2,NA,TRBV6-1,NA,CASSAPAYGYTF,TGTGCCAGCAGTGCCCCGGCATATGGCTACACCTTC
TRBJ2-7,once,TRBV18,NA,CASSLGDSNLQTYEQYF,TGTGCCAGCTCTCTAGGGGACTCTAACCTACAAACATACGAGCAGTACTTC
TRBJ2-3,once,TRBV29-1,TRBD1,CSVGRGRTDTQYF,TGCAGCGTCGGCAGGGGGCGCACAGATACGCAGTATTTT